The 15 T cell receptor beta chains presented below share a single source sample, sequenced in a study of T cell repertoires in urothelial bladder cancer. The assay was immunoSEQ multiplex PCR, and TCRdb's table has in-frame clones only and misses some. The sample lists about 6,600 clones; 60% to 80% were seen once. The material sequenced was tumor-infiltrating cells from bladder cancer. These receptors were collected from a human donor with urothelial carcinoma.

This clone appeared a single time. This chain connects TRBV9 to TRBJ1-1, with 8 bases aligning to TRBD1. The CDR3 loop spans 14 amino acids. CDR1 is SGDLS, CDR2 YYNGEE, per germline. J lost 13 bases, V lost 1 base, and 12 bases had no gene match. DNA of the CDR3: TGTGCCAGCAGCGTACTCGTTGACAGGGGCTTCCTTTTCTTT. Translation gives CASSVLVDRGFLFF.

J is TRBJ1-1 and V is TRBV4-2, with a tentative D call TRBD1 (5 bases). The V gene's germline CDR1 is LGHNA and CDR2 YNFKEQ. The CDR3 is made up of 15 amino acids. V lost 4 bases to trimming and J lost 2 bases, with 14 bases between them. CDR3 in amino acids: CASSPLVGDNTEAFF. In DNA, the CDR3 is TGTGCCAGCAGCCCGCTTGTAGGGGATAACACTGAAGCTTTCTTT.

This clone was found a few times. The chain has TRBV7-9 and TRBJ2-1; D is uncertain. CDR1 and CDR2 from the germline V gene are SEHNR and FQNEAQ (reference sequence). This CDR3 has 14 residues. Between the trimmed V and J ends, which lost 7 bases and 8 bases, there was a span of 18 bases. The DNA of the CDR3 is TGTGCCAGCACCGACGAGTGGGGAACGGATGAGCAGTTCTTC. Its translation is CASTDEWGTDEQFF.

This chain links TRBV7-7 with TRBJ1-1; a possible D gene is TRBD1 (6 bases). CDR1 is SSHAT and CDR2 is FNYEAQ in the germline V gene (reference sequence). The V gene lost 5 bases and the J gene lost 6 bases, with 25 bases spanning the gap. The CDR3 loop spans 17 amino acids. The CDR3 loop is CASSRFPVGGVRAEAFF. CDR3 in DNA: TGTGCCAGCAGCCGATTCCCCGTAGGGGGAGTTCGGGCTGAAGCTTTCTTT.

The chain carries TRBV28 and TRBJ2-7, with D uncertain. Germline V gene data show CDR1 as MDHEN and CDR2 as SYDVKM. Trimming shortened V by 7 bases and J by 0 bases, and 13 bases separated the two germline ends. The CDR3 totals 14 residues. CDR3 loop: CASTPQWVSYEQYF. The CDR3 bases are TGTGCCAGCACTCCCCAATGGGTCTCCTACGAGCAGTACTTC.

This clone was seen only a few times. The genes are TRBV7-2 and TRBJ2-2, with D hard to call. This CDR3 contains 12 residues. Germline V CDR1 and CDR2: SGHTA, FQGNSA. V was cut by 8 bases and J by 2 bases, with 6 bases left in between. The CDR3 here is CASGYNTGELFF. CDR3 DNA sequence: TGTGCCAGCGGATACAACACCGGGGAGCTGTTTTTT.

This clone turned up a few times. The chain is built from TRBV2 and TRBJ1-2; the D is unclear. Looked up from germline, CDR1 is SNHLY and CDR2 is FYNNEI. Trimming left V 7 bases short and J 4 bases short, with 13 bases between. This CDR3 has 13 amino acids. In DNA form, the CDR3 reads TGTGCCAGCATGGTTATTTCGAGCTATGGCTACACCTTC. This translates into CASMVISSYGYTF.

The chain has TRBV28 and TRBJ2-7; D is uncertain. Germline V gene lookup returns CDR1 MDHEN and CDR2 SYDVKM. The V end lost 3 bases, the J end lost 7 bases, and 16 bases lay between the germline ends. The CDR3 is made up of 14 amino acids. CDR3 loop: CASSLPGGSREQYF. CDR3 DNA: TGTGCCAGCAGTTTGCCCGGCGGATCAAGAGAGCAGTACTTC.

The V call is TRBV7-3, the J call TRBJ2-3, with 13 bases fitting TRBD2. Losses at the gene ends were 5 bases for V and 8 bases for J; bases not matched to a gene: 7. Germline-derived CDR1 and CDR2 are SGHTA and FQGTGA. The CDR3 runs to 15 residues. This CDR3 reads CASSPLAGGQATQYF. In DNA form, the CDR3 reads TGTGCCAGCAGCCCACTAGCGGGGGGGCAGGCTACGCAGTATTTT.

The CDR3 DNA follows: TGTGCCAGCAGCTTAGGCAGGGGTTCAGATACGCAGTATTTT. Amino acids: CASSLGRGSDTQYF. The chain has TRBV7-9 and TRBJ2-3, with D possibly being TRBD1 (6 bases). The ends were cut back, 1 base at V and 4 bases at J, with 9 bases in the middle. Germline lookup yields CDR1 SEHNR and CDR2 FQNEAQ (reference sequence). The CDR3 runs to 14 residues.

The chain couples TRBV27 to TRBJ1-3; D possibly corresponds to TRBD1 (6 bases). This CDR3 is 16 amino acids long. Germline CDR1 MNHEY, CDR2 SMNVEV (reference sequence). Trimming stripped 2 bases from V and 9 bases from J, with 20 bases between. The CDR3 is CASSLGGPQVVGTIYF. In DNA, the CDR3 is TGTGCCAGCAGTTTAGGGGGGCCCCAGGTTGTCGGCACCATATATTTT.

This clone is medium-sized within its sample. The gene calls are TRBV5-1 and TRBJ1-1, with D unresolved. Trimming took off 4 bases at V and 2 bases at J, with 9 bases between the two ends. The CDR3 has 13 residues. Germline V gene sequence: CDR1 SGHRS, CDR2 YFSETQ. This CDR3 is CASSQDGNTEAFF. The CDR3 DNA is TGCGCCAGCAGCCAGGACGGAAACACTGAAGCTTTCTTT. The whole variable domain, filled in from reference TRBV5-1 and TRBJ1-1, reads KAGVTQTPRYLIKTRGQQVTLSCSPISGHRSVSWYQQTPGQGLQFLFEYFSETQRNKGNFPGRFSGRQFSNSRSEMNVSTLELGDSALYLCASSQDGNTEAFFGQGTRLTVV.

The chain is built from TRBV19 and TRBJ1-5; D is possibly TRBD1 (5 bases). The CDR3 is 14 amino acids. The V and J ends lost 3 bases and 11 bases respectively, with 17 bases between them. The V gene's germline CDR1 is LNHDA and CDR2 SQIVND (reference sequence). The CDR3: CASSIGGGEEAQHF. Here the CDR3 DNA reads TGTGCCAGTAGTATTGGTGGGGGAGAAGAAGCCCAGCATTTT.

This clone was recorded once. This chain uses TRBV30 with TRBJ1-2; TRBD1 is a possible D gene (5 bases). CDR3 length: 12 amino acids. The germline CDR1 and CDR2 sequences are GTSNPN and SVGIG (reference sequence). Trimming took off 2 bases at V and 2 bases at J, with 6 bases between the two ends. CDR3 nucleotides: TGTGCCTGGAGTCAGGGCAACTATGGCTACACCTTC. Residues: CAWSQGNYGYTF.

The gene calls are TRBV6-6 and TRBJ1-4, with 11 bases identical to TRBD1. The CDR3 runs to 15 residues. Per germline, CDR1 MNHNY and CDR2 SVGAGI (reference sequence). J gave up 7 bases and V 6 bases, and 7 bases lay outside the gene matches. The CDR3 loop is CASSLMGTGGEKLFF. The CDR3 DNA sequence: TGTGCCAGCAGCCTCATGGGGACAGGGGGTGAAAAACTGTTTTTT.